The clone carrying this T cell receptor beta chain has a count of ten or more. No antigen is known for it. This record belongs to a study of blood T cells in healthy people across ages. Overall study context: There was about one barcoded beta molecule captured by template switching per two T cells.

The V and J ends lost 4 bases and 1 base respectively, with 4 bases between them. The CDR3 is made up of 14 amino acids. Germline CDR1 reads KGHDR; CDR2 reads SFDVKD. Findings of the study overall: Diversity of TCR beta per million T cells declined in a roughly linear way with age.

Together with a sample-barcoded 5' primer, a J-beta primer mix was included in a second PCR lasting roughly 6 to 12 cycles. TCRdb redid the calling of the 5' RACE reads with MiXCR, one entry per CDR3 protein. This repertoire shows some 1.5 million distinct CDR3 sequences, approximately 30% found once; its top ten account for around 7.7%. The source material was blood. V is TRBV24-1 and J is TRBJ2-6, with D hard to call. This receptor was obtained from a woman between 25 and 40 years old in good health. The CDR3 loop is CATSEGSGANVLTF. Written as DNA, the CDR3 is TGTGCCACCAGTGAGGGGTCTGGGGCCAACGTCCTGACTTTC.